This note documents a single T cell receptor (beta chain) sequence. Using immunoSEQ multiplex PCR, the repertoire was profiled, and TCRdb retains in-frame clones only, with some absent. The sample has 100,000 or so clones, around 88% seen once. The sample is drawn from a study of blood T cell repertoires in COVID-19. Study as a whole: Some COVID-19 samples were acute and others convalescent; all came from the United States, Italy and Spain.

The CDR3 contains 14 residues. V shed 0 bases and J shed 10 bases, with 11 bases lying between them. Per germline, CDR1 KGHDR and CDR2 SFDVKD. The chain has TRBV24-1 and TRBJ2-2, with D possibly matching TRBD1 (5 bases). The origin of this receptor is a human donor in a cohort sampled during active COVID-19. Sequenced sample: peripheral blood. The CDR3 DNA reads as TGTGCCACCAGTGATTTGTGGCAGGGAACGGAGCTGTTTTTT. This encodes CATSDLWQGTELFF.